This T cell receptor (beta chain) was profiled in a study of blood T cell repertoires in COVID-19. Study in general: COVID-19 samples from acute and convalescent phases originated in the United States, Italy and Spain. PBMCs, B-cell-depleted T cells, or T cells provided the cDNA or gDNA that made up the material.

This CDR3 region has 16 residues. The V gene end was trimmed by 0 bases and the J gene end by 6 bases; junction bases not matched to a gene: 7. Germline assignment: CDR1 ENHRY and CDR2 SYGVKD. Per the study methods: Estimates of nucleated cell counts were drawn from the amplification of reference gene primers. Sequenced by immunoSEQ multiplex PCR; TCRdb stores in-frame clones only, minus some. V and J calls and clone size are as listed in that table; D and trimming were resolved from the DNA. The table shows 100,000 or so clones, with 85% occurring only once. Sequencing was done on a sample of peripheral blood. The receptor was isolated from a man between 60 and 75 years old with acute or convalescent COVID-19. The J gene is TRBJ1-5, the V gene TRBV10-3, with 8 positions matching TRBD1. This CDR3 is CAISESINRGGQPQHF. The CDR3 DNA is TGTGCCATCAGTGAGTCCATAAACAGGGGGGGTCAGCCCCAGCATTTT.